Listed here are 19 T cell receptor beta chains from one sample, sequenced in a study of breast tumors, draining lymph nodes, adjacent tissues. Each CDR3 protein gets one entry after TCRdb re-called the multiplex PCR reads with MiXCR. The table lists tens of thousands of distinct CDR3 sequences, under 30% of them singletons, with 6.5% to 8% in the top ten. The sample comprised breast tumor tissue. These receptors were collected from a female donor with breast cancer. Some clones in this sample may be carry-over from other donors' samples.

Note on this clonotype: With a much larger clone just one base away, this may be a read error. The chain couples TRBV11-2 to TRBJ1-4, with D possibly being TRBD1 (5 bases). V gave up 8 bases and J gave up 8 bases, with 21 bases separating them. CDR3 length equals 15 residues. Looked up from germline, CDR1 is SGHAT and CDR2 is FQNNGV. CDR3 protein: CASGGTGAEEEKLFF. The DNA of the CDR3 is TGTGCCAGCGGCGGGACCGGGGCCGAGGAGGAAAAACTGTTTTTT.

This chain joins TRBV6-1 and TRBJ1-1; D gene uncertain. The CDR3 is 15 residues long. CDR1 is MNHNS and CDR2 is SASEGT in the germline V gene. V was trimmed by 4 bases and J by 4 bases, leaving 16 bases between them. CDR3 protein: CASSVSRFGSTEAFF. The CDR3 DNA follows: TGTGCCAGCAGTGTATCGAGGTTTGGAAGCACTGAAGCTTTCTTT.

The chain links TRBV20-1 to TRBJ1-2; 7 bases match TRBD1. CDR3 length: 15 residues. Per germline, CDR1 DFQATT and CDR2 SNEGSKA (reference sequence). V lost 0 bases and J lost 6; bases outside the gene matches: 10. Written as DNA, the CDR3 is TGCAGTGCTAGAGATCCAGGGGGAAAAGCCGATGGCTACACCTTC. This translates into CSARDPGGKADGYTF.

The rearrangement links TRBV4-1 to TRBJ2-7; the D gene is possibly TRBD1 (6 bases). CDR1 and CDR2 (germline): MGHRA, YSYEKL. This CDR3 comprises 15 residues. Trimming cost V 1 base and J 3 bases, with 13 bases left between them. The CDR3 spells CASSQGVQGLYEQYF. The DNA of the CDR3 is TGCGCCAGCAGCCAAGGTGTACAGGGCCTCTACGAGCAGTACTTC.

This clonotype has at least ten counts. The chain links TRBV2 to TRBJ2-3, with 8 nucleotides matching TRBD2. Per germline, CDR1 SNHLY and CDR2 FYNNEI. J gave up 0 bases and V 7 bases, and 3 bases lay outside the gene matches. The CDR3 contains 14 residues. The CDR3 region has the DNA TGTGCCAGCACAGCGGGGGTTAGCACAGATACGCAGTATTTT. Encoded protein: CASTAGVSTDTQYF. Looking up the rest from reference TRBV2 and TRBJ2-3 gives the full variable domain: EPEVTQTPSHQVTQMGQEVILRCVPISNHLYFYWYRQILGQKVEFLVSFYNNEISEKSEIFDDQFSVERPDGSNFTLKIRSTKLEDSAMYFCASTAGVSTDTQYFGPGTRLTVL.

This clonotype appeared many times. The chain carries TRBV19 and TRBJ2-7, with 9 bases fitting TRBD2. The length of the CDR3 is 13 residues. With V trimmed by 5 bases and J by 5 bases, 4 bases remained unmatched. Per the germline V gene, CDR1 is LNHDA and CDR2 is SQIVND (reference sequence). The CDR3 spells CASSEASGDEQYF. In DNA, the CDR3 is TGTGCCAGTAGTGAGGCTAGCGGGGACGAGCAGTACTTC.

This clonotype was seen a handful of times. This chain links TRBV4-1 with TRBJ2-5; either TRBD1 or TRBD2 may fit D (5 bases each). The CDR3 runs to 15 residues. Germline CDR1 and CDR2: MGHRA and YSYEKL. V was pared by 1 base and J by 7 bases, with 16 bases between. CDR3 nucleotide sequence: TGCGCCAGCAGCCAAGGGCCCAGGGAGTGGGGGACCCAGTACTTC. Translation: CASSQGPREWGTQYF.

The sample holds many counts of this clonotype. V usage is TRBV6-1 and J usage is TRBJ2-2; TRBD2 matches at 8 bases. This CDR3 region has 16 residues. Trimming at V came to 8 bases and at J to 3 bases, leaving 11 bases not matched to a gene. Germline CDR1 is MNHNS and CDR2 is SASEGT. The CDR3 region has the DNA TGTGCCAGCGAGCCGACTAGCGAGGGGTACACCGGGGAGCTGTTTTTT. It translates to CASEPTSEGYTGELFF.

By share of the sample, this clonotype is medium-sized. This chain joins TRBV9 and TRBJ2-7, with unresolved D. The CDR3 extends over 15 amino acids. V lost 0 bases, J lost 5 bases, and 15 bases lay in between. Germline lookup yields CDR1 SGDLS and CDR2 YYNGEE. The CDR3: CASSVGPALNHEQYF. CDR3 in DNA: TGTGCCAGCAGCGTAGGCCCCGCCCTCAACCACGAGCAGTACTTC.

This clonotype came up many times. V and J are TRBV4-1 and TRBJ2-7, with D possibly TRBD1 on 5 matching bases. Germline CDR1 MGHRA, CDR2 YSYEKL. The germline V and J ends were trimmed by 4 bases and 1 base, with 26 bases remaining between them. CDR3 length: 19 residues. The CDR3 sequence: CASSPRPLYMDKLSYEQYF. CDR3 DNA sequence: TGCGCCAGCAGCCCCAGACCCCTATACATGGACAAGTTGTCCTACGAGCAGTACTTC.

This clonotype was found many times. The chain employs TRBV6-4 and TRBJ2-2, with TRBD1 as a possible D gene (6 bases). This CDR3 spans 14 amino acids. V was trimmed by 6 bases and J by 3 bases, leaving 11 bases between them. Looked up from germline, CDR1 is MRHNA and CDR2 is SNTAGT. The CDR3 protein is CASRRDTDTGELFF. In DNA, the CDR3 is TGTGCCAGCAGAAGGGACACTGACACCGGGGAGCTGTTTTTT.

This clonotype is medium-sized by share. The V gene is TRBV12-3 or TRBV12-4, the J gene TRBJ1-6; possible D gene TRBD1, 5 bases. The V end lost 3 bases, the J end lost 2 bases, and 8 bases lay between the germline ends. The CDR3 spans 15 residues. This CDR3 is CASSLGGAYNSPLHF. The DNA for the CDR3 is TGTGCCAGCAGTTTGGGAGGGGCCTATAATTCACCCCTCCACTTT.

As regards this clonotype: A read error may explain this, as a much larger clone is one base away. CDR3 region: CASSPRDRGHKQYF. In DNA form, the CDR3 reads TGTGCCAGCAGCCCCCGGGACAGGGGACACAAGCAGTACTTC. The chain employs TRBV3-1 and TRBJ2-7; 10 bases are shared with TRBD1. The germline V gene has CDR1 LGHDT and CDR2 YNNKEL (reference sequence). This CDR3 has 14 residues. V dropped 4 bases and J dropped 8; count of bases not matched to a gene: 8.

There are many counts of this clonotype. The chain carries TRBV5-1 and TRBJ2-7; TRBD1 is a possible D gene (6 bases). Trimming stripped 0 bases from V and 2 bases from J, with 12 bases between. The CDR3 is 15 residues long. Germline assignment: CDR1 SGHRS and CDR2 YFSETQ. CDR3 bases: TGCGCCAGCAGCTTGGACAGGGAAAAAACCTACGAGCAGTACTTC. Protein product: CASSLDREKTYEQYF.

This rearrangement joins TRBV15 to TRBJ2-7; a weak D match, TRBD1 (6 bases). CDR3 length: 15 residues. The V end lost 0 bases, the J end lost 5 bases, and 14 bases lay between the germline ends. Per germline, CDR1 LNHNV and CDR2 YYDKDF (reference sequence). This chain's CDR3 is CATSREGAPLNEQYF. CDR3 sequence (DNA): TGTGCCACCAGCAGAGAGGGGGCGCCTTTAAACGAGCAGTACTTC.

The CDR3 is CSALHRRDSGANVLTF. CDR3 coding DNA: TGCAGTGCTCTCCATCGACGGGACTCTGGGGCCAACGTCCTGACTTTC. J is TRBJ2-6 and V is TRBV20-1; a possible D gene is TRBD2 (5 bases). CDR3 length: 16 residues. CDR1 is DFQATT, CDR2 SNEGSKA, per germline (reference sequence). V lost 5 bases, J lost 0 bases, and 14 bases lay in between.

The J gene is TRBJ2-4, the V gene TRBV12-3 or TRBV12-4; D gene ambiguous. The V end lost 4 bases, the J end lost 1 base, and 5 bases lay between the germline ends. CDR3 length equals 13 residues. CDR3 protein: CASSSSAKNIQYF. In DNA form, the CDR3 reads TGTGCCAGCAGTTCGTCCGCCAAAAACATTCAGTACTTC.

V and J are TRBV5-6 and TRBJ2-1; D is uncertain. Per the germline V gene, CDR1 is SGHDT and CDR2 is YYEEEE. With 4 bases removed from V and 1 base from J, the gap between germline ends came to 18 bases. The CDR3 is made up of 17 amino acids. The CDR3 is CASSGWAFGFSYNEQFF. The CDR3 DNA is TGTGCCAGCAGCGGGTGGGCCTTCGGGTTTTCCTACAATGAGCAGTTCTTC. The complete variable domain, with remaining parts taken from reference TRBV5-6 and TRBJ2-1, reads DAGVTQSPTHLIKTRGQQVTLRCSPKSGHDTVSWYQQALGQGPQFIFQYYEEEERQRGNFPDRFSGHQFPNYSSELNVNALLLGDSALYLCASSGWAFGFSYNEQFFGPGTRLTVL.

Judged by abundance, this clonotype is medium-sized. The rearrangement links TRBV20-1 to TRBJ1-2; 8 bases fit TRBD1. Germline V CDR1 and CDR2: DFQATT, SNEGSKA (reference sequence). The CDR3 consists of 15 residues. With 6 bases clipped from V and 3 bases from J, the junction kept 12 bases outside the gene matches. The CDR3 is CSAQSDRDIDYGYTF. CDR3 DNA sequence: TGCAGTGCCCAATCGGACAGGGACATCGACTATGGCTACACCTTC.